This record looks at one T cell receptor beta chain sequence and its context. The target of this receptor is not known. No clone much larger than this one lies a single base away; base qualities are absent. This specimen's time point label, interpreted: about 28 days (+/-7) after the second vaccine dose. Because spike-specific TCR depth and breadth did not differ between the two schedules, AZD1222 recipients who got a second dose at roughly 4 weeks were pooled with those who got a second dose at roughly 12 weeks. Samples from vaccinated people were obtained from the UK trials COV001 and COV002, which included a single-blind randomized controlled phase 2/3 trial of AZD1222 (ChAdOx1 nCoV-19) in healthy adults. For TCRbeta chain sequencing, PBMC samples were collected from trial participants at day 0 and at day 28 after the second dose. V lost 5 bases and J lost 7 bases; the stretch between them is 12 bases long. CDR1 and CDR2 were assigned from the germline V gene as MDHEN and SYDVKM. The CDR3 has 12 amino acids, counting the end cysteine and phenylalanine. Solely the CDR3 DNA is kept, with 36 bases framed from the first base.

The CDR3 regions of human TCRbeta chains were analyzed by immunosequencing. The original methods were these. TCRs in the repertoires were compared against a reference library of SARS-CoV-2-specific TCRs that had been generated with the MIRA antigen-specificity platform. Breadth meant the fraction of unique TCRs that were SARS-CoV-2-associated, whereas depth meant the fraction of total T cells that were SARS-CoV-2-associated. Using the MIRA data, each spike-specific TCR was mapped to the spike region that the TCR reacts to and placed in a CD4 or CD8 class. Log10-transformed breadth and depth values were compared by one-way ANOVA with Sidak's multiple comparisons tests. In its TCRdb copy, this immuneACCESS table keeps in-frame sequences only and misses some clones. Where compared with another copy, unresolved V genes explain less than half of these, and the others have no known cause. The V and J calls and the clone size are those of that table, but D and trimming were determined from the DNA. The sample table shows around 180,000 clones, and 88% are seen once. The ten largest clones add up to 25% to 30% of the sample.

The data are from a study of T cell responses to AZD1222 COVID-19 vaccine (dated by TCRdb to the early 2020s). General notes on the study: TCR sequencing was performed for 230 to 250 trial participants, of whom about 200 were given two doses of AZD1222 and approximately 25 were given two doses of MenACWY control vaccine. Trial participants were enrolled by age into 18-55, 56-69 and 70-plus year subgroups, with approximately 150, 30 and 60 TCR-sequenced participants respectively.

The full study reports these points: Reportedly, almost half of the unique spike-specific TCRs recognized epitopes lying outside the regions that are mutated in the B.1.351 and B.1.1.7 variants. In the small 56-69-year group, the increase in depth fell short of significance, most likely because of low power. A significant rise in spike-specific TCR breadth and depth was observed after two AZD1222 doses relative to day 0 and relative to MenACWY recipients. Conclusions about previously exposed vaccinees were limited because only six AZD1222 recipients were SARS-CoV-2 seropositive at baseline. CD4 TCRs associated with the vaccine covered the entire spike protein, and the dominant responses were in regions 160-218 and 743-854. Participants were mostly white British and included more females than males, and it was suggested by the authors that clonal diversity may have been underestimated. No day 14 peak-response samples were available, so repertoires were characterized only after the peak T cell response.

The sequence derives from an adult who received the AZD1222 COVID-19 vaccine. The sequenced sample was peripheral blood, obtained 28 days after the second AZD1222 dose. Rearrangement joined TRBV28 to TRBJ2-7, with the D gene too uncertain to name. CDR3 loop: CASSTPAFEQYF. At the DNA level, the sequence is TGTGCCAGCAGTACCCCCGCGTTTGAGCAGTACTTC.